What follows describes a single T cell receptor (beta chain). At one of its ends the junction is not consistent with the germline gene, which may arise from a read error. Germline V CDR1 and CDR2: SGHRS, YFSETQ. CDR3 length: 12 residues. Only in-frame clones appear in the TCRdb table, and some are missing; sequencing was by immunoSEQ multiplex PCR. The sample carries around 260,000 clones, roughly 80% recorded once. This specimen belongs to a study of blood T cell repertoires in COVID-19. In the study overall: From T cells, B-cell-depleted T cells, or PBMCs came the material, which was cDNA or gDNA.

The genes are TRBV5-1 and TRBJ1-2; TRBD1 is a possible D gene (6 bases). Material for sequencing was PBMCs or T cells enriched from blood (not recorded which). This clonotype was sampled from a man younger than 40 with acute COVID-19. For the CDR3, the DNA is TGTGCCAGCAGCTTAGACAGGAACGGCTACACCTTC. Its translation is CASSLDRNGYTF.